This is a list of T cell receptor beta chains from one sample in a study of beta chain features in type 1 diabetes. Using immunoSEQ multiplex PCR, the repertoire was profiled, and TCRdb retains in-frame clones only, with some absent. Altogether 200,000 to 250,000 clones are present, about 30% being singletons, with the ten largest covering roughly 4%. Material: central memory CD4+ T cells from blood. These receptors all come from a man aged 30-40 years in good health. Both conserved end residues are part of each CDR3. A D gene is named only where the DNA matches it firmly. Clone size is given for some rows only: seen once, a few or many times, or a class if the clone is expanded.

d_call,v_call,j_call,clone_size,cdr3_nt,cdr3_aa
NA,TRBV5-1,TRBJ2-5,NA,TGCGCCAGCAGCGCAGGGACGGACCGAGAGACCCAGTACTTC,CASSAGTDRETQYF
NA,TRBV5-1,TRBJ1-1,many,TGCGCCAGCAGCTTTATTCTGGACACTGAAGCTTTCTTT,CASSFILDTEAFF
NA,TRBV4-2,TRBJ2-4,many,TGTGCCAGCAGCCAAGCTGCCAGGGAAGGGGGAAACATTCAGTACTTC,CASSQAAREGGNIQYF
NA,TRBV18,TRBJ2-7,NA,TGTGCCAGCTCACCACAAGCCGGTACCTACGAGCAGTACTTC,CASSPQAGTYEQYF
NA,TRBV11-2,TRBJ2-7,once,TGTGCCAGCAGCTTAGGTCTTATGCCCGGAGGAGAGCAGTACTTC,CASSLGLMPGGEQYF
NA,TRBV20-1,TRBJ2-1,few,TGCAGTGCTTCCCCCGGGGATGAGCAGTTCTTC,CSASPGDEQFF
NA,TRBV7-9,TRBJ1-2,NA,TGTGCCAGCAGCCCCCTCGGGGCAAACTATGGCTACACCTTC,CASSPLGANYGYTF
TRBD1,TRBV30,TRBJ2-2,few,TGTGCCTGGAGTACAGGACAGGGGGCCACCGGGGAGCTGTTTTTT,CAWSTGQGATGELFF
TRBD1,TRBV7-9,TRBJ1-2,NA,TGTGCCAGCAGTAATACAGGGGGTTCTAACTATGGCTACACCTTC,CASSNTGGSNYGYTF
TRBD1,TRBV30,TRBJ2-2,many,TGTGCCGGCTCACAGGGGGCCGGGGAGCTGTTTTTT,CAGSQGAGELFF
TRBD1,TRBV5-1,TRBJ2-7,few,TGCGCCAGCAGCTTGGGGGATAGGACAGGGCTGTACGAGCAGTACTTC,CASSLGDRTGLYEQYF
TRBD2,TRBV7-2,TRBJ2-2,many,TGTGCCAGCAGCTTTAGCGGGACCATCACCGGGGAGCTGTTTTTT,CASSFSGTITGELFF
TRBD1,TRBV30,TRBJ1-5,few,TGTGCCTGGGCCGGGACAGGGATACGGCAGCCCCAGCATTTT,CAWAGTGIRQPQHF
TRBD2,TRBV30,TRBJ2-5,few,TGTGCCTGGAGTGCTAATCGACTAGCGCACTTC,CAWSANRLAHF
TRBD2,TRBV19,TRBJ2-3,few,TGTGCCAGTACCACTAGCGGACGGGCAGATACGCAGTATTTT,CASTTSGRADTQYF
NA,TRBV9,TRBJ2-1,few,TGTGCCAGCAGCGTAGGGTCGGGAGCTTATGAGCAGTTCTTC,CASSVGSGAYEQFF
NA,TRBV7-2,TRBJ2-4,NA,TGTGCCAGCAGCCCTCAGACGGGGGAACGGGACATTCAGTACTTC,CASSPQTGERDIQYF
NA,TRBV5-6,TRBJ1-5,NA,TGTGCCAGCAGCTTCTTTAGGTCCTCCTTGCATCAGCCCCAGCATTTT,CASSFFRSSLHQPQHF
TRBD1,TRBV29-1,TRBJ1-1,NA,TGCAGCGTTAAGACAGGGGGTCAGATTATGAACACTGAAGCTTTCTTT,CSVKTGGQIMNTEAFF
NA,TRBV7-2,TRBJ2-1,few,TGTGCCAGCAGCAGCCGGAGGGTGGGTGAGCAGTTCTTC,CASSSRRVGEQFF
TRBD1,TRBV30,TRBJ2-2,NA,TGTGCCTGGAGTGTACTGGGTACAGGGGGCCCCACCGGGGAGCTGTTTTTT,CAWSVLGTGGPTGELFF
NA,TRBV18,TRBJ2-5,NA,TGTGCCAGCTCGACCGGGACCGTGGAGACCCAGTACTTC,CASSTGTVETQYF
TRBD2,TRBV29-1,TRBJ2-5,NA,TGCAGCGTTGAAGGTCGGACTAGCCGGGAGACCCAGTACTTC,CSVEGRTSRETQYF
TRBD1,TRBV7-2,TRBJ1-2,few,TGTGCCAGCAGCGAATCATCCGGGACAGGGATTTATGGCTACACCTTC,CASSESSGTGIYGYTF
NA,TRBV29-1,TRBJ2-3,NA,TGCAGCGTTCAGGATAGCGGTTATACGCAGTATTTT,CSVQDSGYTQYF
NA,TRBV10-3,TRBJ2-7,few,TGTGCCATCAGTGAGTCACGGGGACAAGCCTACGAGCAGTACTTC,CAISESRGQAYEQYF
NA,TRBV15,TRBJ1-6,many,TGTGCCACCAGCCCGCAGGGGCTTAATTCACCCCTCCACTTT,CATSPQGLNSPLHF